A selection of T cell receptor beta chains follows, all from one sample in a study of Graves' ophthalmopathy and Graves' hyperthyroidism. In TCRdb, the multiplex PCR reads were re-called with MiXCR into one record per CDR3 protein. The sample holds almost 750,000 distinct CDR3 sequences; roughly 40% are singletons and the top ten take less than 55%. Material: peripheral blood. The receptor set was obtained from an adult man with Graves' ophthalmopathy. Each CDR3 is given with its conserved first and last residue. The order of the fields is V gene, clone size, J gene, D gene, CDR3 DNA, CDR3 protein. The D gene is left open where the match is weak. Only some rows state a clone size, as once, few, many or a class for expanded clones.

V: TRBV15
size: few
J: TRBJ2-3
D: .
DNA: TGTGCCACCAGCAGAGGGGGCTTCACAGATACGCAGTATTTT
CDR3: CATSRGGFTDTQYF

V: TRBV7-9
size: many
J: TRBJ2-7
D: TRBD1
DNA: TGTGCCAGCAGCTTAGCGCTCGGACAGGGGGCTCGGGAGCAGTACTTC
CDR3: CASSLALGQGAREQYF

V: TRBV7-2
size: many
J: TRBJ2-7
D: TRBD2
DNA: TGTGCCAGCAGCCCTAGCGGGAGATCCTACGAGCAGTACTTC
CDR3: CASSPSGRSYEQYF

V: TRBV20-1
size: many
J: TRBJ1-5
D: TRBD1
DNA: TGCAGTGCTAGCCCCGGGACAGGGATTGATCAGCCCCAGCATTTT
CDR3: CSASPGTGIDQPQHF

V: TRBV2
size: .
J: TRBJ2-7
D: .
DNA: TGTGCCAGCAGTGGCACGTTCGTACACACAAATCCCTACGAGCAGTACTTC
CDR3: CASSGTFVHTNPYEQYF

V: TRBV25-1
size: .
J: TRBJ2-7
D: TRBD2
DNA: TGTGCCAGCACTACCGGACTAGCAGGCGAGCAGTACTTC
CDR3: CASTTGLAGEQYF

V: TRBV11-2
size: many
J: TRBJ1-6
D: .
DNA: TGTGCCAGCAGCTTTCGAGGGGCACCCCTCCACTTT
CDR3: CASSFRGAPLHF

V: TRBV2
size: .
J: TRBJ2-7
D: TRBD1
DNA: TGTGCTAGCATCCAGGGGGCCGGCGAGCAGTACTTC
CDR3: CASIQGAGEQYF

V: TRBV7-9
size: many
J: TRBJ1-1
D: TRBD1
DNA: TGTGCCAGCAGCTTCACTCACCTTACAGGGGGCACTGAAGCTTTCTTT
CDR3: CASSFTHLTGGTEAFF

V: TRBV7-9
size: few
J: TRBJ1-2
D: TRBD1
DNA: TGTGCCAGCAGCCTATCAGGACAGGGGATTGGCTACACCTTC
CDR3: CASSLSGQGIGYTF

V: TRBV7-8
size: many
J: TRBJ2-5
D: .
DNA: TGTGCCAGCAGCCTGCTCGGCGGCCAAGAGACCCAGTACTTC
CDR3: CASSLLGGQETQYF

V: TRBV7-2
size: few
J: TRBJ2-7
D: TRBD1
DNA: TGTGCCAGCAGCGGGTGGACAGGGGAGGCCTACGAGCAGTACTTC
CDR3: CASSGWTGEAYEQYF

V: TRBV20-1
size: few
J: TRBJ2-5
D: .
DNA: TGCAGTGCTAGGGATTGGGGACTCCAAGAGACCCAGTACTTC
CDR3: CSARDWGLQETQYF

V: TRBV12-3/TRBV12-4
size: .
J: TRBJ1-2
D: TRBD1
DNA: TGTGCCAGCAACAAAGCCCTGGACAGGGTTTATGGCTACACCTTC
CDR3: CASNKALDRVYGYTF

V: TRBV14
size: .
J: TRBJ2-2
D: .
DNA: TGTGCCAGCAGCCAAGATCCGGTAGCAGCCGGGGAGCTGTTTTTT
CDR3: CASSQDPVAAGELFF

V: TRBV25-1
size: .
J: TRBJ1-2
D: TRBD1
DNA: TGTGCAGGGGGCAGCTATGGCTACACCTTC
CDR3: CAGGSYGYTF

V: TRBV7-9
size: .
J: TRBJ2-7
D: TRBD2
DNA: TGTGCCAGCAGCTTAACGGGAGGGTTCAACGAGCAGTACTTC
CDR3: CASSLTGGFNEQYF

V: TRBV10-3
size: .
J: TRBJ2-2
D: .
DNA: TGTGCCAGCAGTGAAAGGACAGTGACCGGGGAGCTGTTTTTT
CDR3: CASSERTVTGELFF

V: TRBV6-1
size: .
J: TRBJ1-2
D: TRBD1
DNA: TGTGCCAGCAGTGTAGAGACAGGGACCACCTTC
CDR3: CASSVETGTTF

V: TRBV7-6
size: many
J: TRBJ1-4
D: .
DNA: TGTGCCAGCAGCTTAACGCCACAGGGAGTAAATGAAAAACTGTTTTTT
CDR3: CASSLTPQGVNEKLFF

V: TRBV12-3/TRBV12-4
size: .
J: TRBJ2-6
D: .
DNA: TGTGCCAGCACCCGACAGGCGTCTGGGGCCAACGTCCTGACTTTC
CDR3: CASTRQASGANVLTF

V: TRBV19
size: .
J: TRBJ1-1
D: .
DNA: TGTGCCAGTAGTATTCGTAACAGAGTGAACACTGAAGCTTTCTTT
CDR3: CASSIRNRVNTEAFF

V: TRBV15
size: many
J: TRBJ1-1
D: .
DNA: TGTGCCACCAGCAGAGATAGACGGGCGAGCCCTGAAGCTTTCTTT
CDR3: CATSRDRRASPEAFF

V: TRBV7-3
size: few
J: TRBJ2-5
D: .
DNA: TGTGCCAGCAGCTTAACTCCGACGGGGGAGACCCAGTACTTC
CDR3: CASSLTPTGETQYF

V: TRBV20-1
size: .
J: TRBJ1-4
D: .
DNA: TGCAGTGCTAGAGATCCAGGGCTTGGTGAAAAACTGTTTTTT
CDR3: CSARDPGLGEKLFF

V: TRBV5-6
size: .
J: TRBJ1-5
D: .
DNA: TGTGCCAGCAGCTTAGGCGCGGGGGGGAGAAGTCAGCCCCAGCATTTT
CDR3: CASSLGAGGRSQPQHF

V: TRBV2
size: many
J: TRBJ1-2
D: TRBD1
DNA: TGTGCCAGCAGCGTTCAGGGACAGAACTATGGCTACACCTTC
CDR3: CASSVQGQNYGYTF

V: TRBV15
size: once
J: TRBJ2-7
D: .
DNA: TGTGCCGCCAGCAGTTACTTTGGTGGTTACGAGCAGTACTTC
CDR3: CAASSYFGGYEQYF

V: TRBV29-1
size: many
J: TRBJ1-4
D: TRBD1
DNA: TGCAGCGTTTGGGACAGGGAGGACGATGAAAAACTGTTTTTT
CDR3: CSVWDREDDEKLFF

V: TRBV20-1
size: few
J: TRBJ2-7
D: .
DNA: TGCAGTGCTAGATGGGGTTTCGACGAGCAGTACTTC
CDR3: CSARWGFDEQYF

V: TRBV28
size: few
J: TRBJ1-1
D: .
DNA: TGTGCCAGCAGTTTTAGTGACAGGAAAGCTTTCTTT
CDR3: CASSFSDRKAFF

V: TRBV10-3
size: many
J: TRBJ2-5
D: TRBD2
DNA: TGTGCCAGCGAAGCGGGGGGTAACCAAGAGACCCAGTACTTC
CDR3: CASEAGGNQETQYF

V: TRBV7-9
size: many
J: TRBJ1-2
D: TRBD1
DNA: TGTGCCAGCAGCTTAGCGGGGACAGGGACAAATGGCTACACCTTC
CDR3: CASSLAGTGTNGYTF

V: TRBV7-2
size: once
J: TRBJ2-7
D: .
DNA: TGTGCCAGCAGCTCATTCGGTCGCGAGCAGTACTTC
CDR3: CASSSFGREQYF

V: TRBV20-1
size: .
J: TRBJ1-2
D: .
DNA: TGCAGTGCCAGCAGTGAAGCGGCCTATGGCTACACCTTC
CDR3: CSASSEAAYGYTF

V: TRBV7-3
size: .
J: TRBJ2-5
D: TRBD2
DNA: TGTGCCTGGCGGGGGGGCAGGGAGACCCAGTACTTC
CDR3: CAWRGGRETQYF

V: TRBV12-3/TRBV12-4
size: few
J: TRBJ1-5
D: .
DNA: TGTGCCAGCAGTTGGCGGATCAATCAGCCCCAGCATTTT
CDR3: CASSWRINQPQHF

V: TRBV19
size: many
J: TRBJ1-2
D: TRBD1
DNA: TGTGCCAGTACTCTAAGGCCGGACAGGTCCTATGGCTACACCTTC
CDR3: CASTLRPDRSYGYTF

V: TRBV25-1
size: .
J: TRBJ2-2
D: TRBD2
DNA: TGTGCCAGCTTAGCTCTAGCGGGAGCCGGGGAGCTGTTTTTT
CDR3: CASLALAGAGELFF

V: TRBV7-9
size: few
J: TRBJ1-6
D: TRBD1
DNA: TGTGCCAGCAGCCTACTAGACAGGGAGAGGATCCACTTT
CDR3: CASSLLDRERIHF

V: TRBV2
size: .
J: TRBJ2-7
D: .
DNA: TGTGCCAGCAGTACAGGGACCGACGAGCAGTACTTC
CDR3: CASSTGTDEQYF

V: TRBV25-1
size: once
J: TRBJ1-2
D: .
DNA: TGTGCCGGCGTGGGTCGGGGCTACACCTTC
CDR3: CAGVGRGYTF

V: TRBV19
size: .
J: TRBJ2-5
D: TRBD1
DNA: TGTGCCAGTAGTTCCCCAGGGGGCTTAGGGCAAGAGACCCAGTACTTC
CDR3: CASSSPGGLGQETQYF

V: TRBV7-9
size: .
J: TRBJ2-2
D: TRBD1
DNA: TGTGCCGGCAGCCAGGACAGGAGCGCGAACACCGGGGAGCTGTTTTTT
CDR3: CAGSQDRSANTGELFF

V: TRBV2
size: .
J: TRBJ2-7
D: TRBD2
DNA: TGTGCCAGCAGCTTGGGATTTGGCGGGGGGGCCTCGTACGAGCAGTACTTC
CDR3: CASSLGFGGGASYEQYF

V: TRBV15
size: once
J: TRBJ1-4
D: .
DNA: TGTGCCACCAGCAGAGGTTCAGGGCTAAATGAAAAACTGTTTTTT
CDR3: CATSRGSGLNEKLFF